The sample holds many counts of the clone carrying this T cell receptor beta chain. The entry originates in a study of spatial heterogeneity in lung cancer. Looking at the study overall: Fewer alpha-chain than beta-chain sequences were consistently detected. Each distinct TCR and UMI combination averaged more than ten appearances in raw reads.

The CDR3 loop spans 14 amino acids. V was cut by 3 bases and J by 5 bases, with 11 bases left in between. CDR1 KGHDR and CDR2 SFDVKD come from the germline V gene. TCRdb called the 5' RACE reads again in MiXCR, with one record for every CDR3 protein. The sample lists more than 4,500 distinct CDR3 sequences; about 4% were seen once. As for time point: sample taken at primary tumor resection. The donor group consisted of approximately 77 patients who had untreated, early-stage non-small cell lung cancer. Unsorted whole RNA of tumor, nontumor lung or frozen PBMC was sequenced. The sequences come from normal lung tissue next to the tumor, collected at surgery. V and J are TRBV24-1 and TRBJ2-3; D is undetermined. The sequence was collected from a male donor with early-stage non-small cell lung cancer. DNA for the CDR3: TGTGCCACCAGTGATAGGGCCCAAGAAGATACGCAGTATTTT. Translation: CATSDRAQEDTQYF.